This entry concerns a single TCR beta chain. Its antigen is as yet unknown. The time point: newly diagnosed GD, antithyroid drugs for less than 3 months. The TCR library was made from RNA extracted from PBMCs. It was American Thyroid Association guidelines that determined Graves' disease diagnosis. Patients came from an endocrinology department in Xi'an, China. Sequencing libraries for TCR beta were prepared with iRepertoire HTBI primers and Arm-PCR of CDR3 regions. TCRdb ran MiXCR on the multiplex PCR reads and lists one entry per CDR3 protein. The profile shows approximately 230,000 distinct CDR3 sequences, about 16% of them singletons. This record comes from a study of regulatory T cells in long-lasting Graves disease. Study outcomes and limitations: Thyroid tissue was not sampled; only peripheral blood was.

V shed 0 bases and J shed 4 bases, with 9 bases lying between them. Germline V CDR1 and CDR2: GTSNPN, SVGIG (reference sequence). The CDR3 is made up of 13 amino acids. The chain employs TRBV30 and TRBJ2-5; D is unclear. This sequence was found in a female donor with Graves disease. The sample in question was peripheral blood mononuclear cells (PBMCs), obtained at new diagnosis, from a patient treated with antithyroid drugs. The CDR3 spells CAWSVWVLETQYF. As DNA, the CDR3 is TGTGCCTGGAGTGTATGGGTCCTAGAGACCCAGTACTTC.